A selection of T cell receptor beta chains follows, all from one sample in a study of blood T cell repertoires in COVID-19. Sequencing used immunoSEQ multiplex PCR; TCRdb keeps in-frame clones, though not all of them. This table has under 200,000 clones, approximately 86% appearing once. Material: peripheral blood. Every receptor here comes from a man aged 65 to 85 with acute or convalescent COVID-19. Both conserved end residues are part of each CDR3. Each record gives: J gene, clone size, D gene, V gene, CDR3 protein, CDR3 DNA. D genes are given only for firm matches. A clone size is listed for some rows: how often the clone was seen (once, few, many), or a class if it is expanded.

J: TRBJ1-5; size: once; D: TRBD1; V: TRBV19; CDR3: CASRIGQGAPSNQPQHF; DNA: TGTGCCAGTAGAATTGGGCAGGGGGCACCTAGCAATCAGCCCCAGCATTTT
J: TRBJ2-1; size: .; D: .; V: TRBV27; CDR3: CASYGYSYNEQFF; DNA: TGTGCCAGCTACGGGTACTCCTACAATGAGCAGTTCTTC
J: TRBJ1-5; size: .; D: TRBD1; V: TRBV15; CDR3: CATSREDRGGNQPQHF; DNA: TGTGCCACCAGCAGGGAGGACAGGGGTGGCAATCAGCCCCAGCATTTT
J: TRBJ2-7; size: few; D: TRBD2; V: TRBV28; CDR3: CASSSHTSGQGDEQYF; DNA: TGTGCCAGCAGTTCACACACTAGCGGCCAAGGAGACGAGCAGTACTTC
J: TRBJ1-6; size: .; D: .; V: TRBV27; CDR3: CASSYHKLGNSPLHF; DNA: TGTGCCAGCAGTTATCACAAGCTAGGAAATTCACCCCTCCACTTT
J: TRBJ2-3; size: .; D: TRBD2; V: TRBV6-5; CDR3: CATLLREVGTDTQYF; DNA: TGTGCCACCCTTCTGCGGGAGGTTGGCACAGATACGCAGTATTTT
J: TRBJ1-4; size: .; D: TRBD1; V: TRBV7-2; CDR3: CASSLLGQANEKLFF; DNA: TGTGCCAGCAGCTTGCTGGGACAGGCTAATGAAAAACTGTTTTTT
J: TRBJ2-3; size: .; D: .; V: TRBV7-2; CDR3: CASSLVGAGTDTQYF; DNA: TGTGCCAGCAGCTTAGTGGGGGCAGGCACAGATACGCAGTATTTT
J: TRBJ1-5; size: .; D: .; V: TRBV2; CDR3: CASSRQSSNQPQHF; DNA: TGTGCCAGCAGTCGACAGTCCTCCAATCAGCCCCAGCATTTT
J: TRBJ2-5; size: .; D: TRBD1; V: TRBV10-3; CDR3: CATRPGQGQETQYF; DNA: TGTGCCACCAGGCCGGGACAGGGGCAAGAGACCCAGTACTTC
J: TRBJ2-3; size: .; D: .; V: TRBV19; CDR3: CASNSIGGSDTQYF; DNA: TGTGCCAGTAACAGCATAGGGGGATCAGATACGCAGTATTTT
J: TRBJ1-5; size: .; D: TRBD1; V: TRBV28; CDR3: CASSPGGPNQPQHF; DNA: TGTGCCAGCAGTCCAGGGGGCCCGAATCAGCCCCAGCATTTT
J: TRBJ2-3; size: .; D: TRBD2; V: TRBV27; CDR3: CASSSPSGRYTDTQYF; DNA: TGTGCCAGCAGTTCCCCTAGCGGGAGGTACACAGATACGCAGTATTTT
J: TRBJ2-7; size: .; D: .; V: TRBV25-1; CDR3: CASRGDSYEQYF; DNA: TGTGCCAGCAGAGGGGATTCCTACGAGCAGTACTTC
J: TRBJ2-7; size: few; D: TRBD1; V: TRBV5-6; CDR3: CASSFYDRDYEQYF; DNA: TGTGCCAGCAGCTTCTATGACAGGGATTACGAGCAGTACTTC
J: TRBJ2-7; size: .; D: TRBD2; V: TRBV20-1; CDR3: CSASSTSAGYEQYF; DNA: TGCAGTGCTAGTTCAACTAGCGCAGGGTACGAGCAGTACTTC
J: TRBJ2-1; size: .; D: TRBD2; V: TRBV5-6; CDR3: CASSPTGTSGGVLNEQFF; DNA: TGTGCCAGCAGCCCGACGGGGACTAGCGGGGGGGTACTCAATGAGCAGTTCTTC
J: TRBJ2-1; size: .; D: .; V: TRBV2; CDR3: CASSAEGQTYNEQFF; DNA: TGTGCCAGCTCCGCGGAGGGACAGACCTACAATGAGCAGTTCTTC
J: TRBJ2-7; size: .; D: .; V: TRBV4-3; CDR3: CASSQRAGGSYEQYF; DNA: TGCGCCAGCAGCCAAAGGGCAGGGGGGTCCTACGAGCAGTACTTC
J: TRBJ2-7; size: .; D: TRBD1; V: TRBV7-9; CDR3: CASSWTGIEEQYF; DNA: TGTGCCAGCAGTTGGACAGGGATAGAGGAGCAGTACTTC
J: TRBJ1-4; size: .; D: .; V: TRBV30; CDR3: CAWSRGTGATNEKLFF; DNA: TGTGCCTGGAGCCGAGGGACGGGGGCAACTAATGAAAAACTGTTTTTT
J: TRBJ1-2; size: .; D: .; V: TRBV30; CDR3: CAWSGNSFYGYTF; DNA: TGTGCCTGGAGTGGGAACAGCTTCTATGGCTACACCTTC
J: TRBJ2-1; size: once; D: TRBD2; V: TRBV5-8; CDR3: CASSRGGRSYNEQFF; DNA: TGTGCCAGCAGTAGAGGCGGGAGGTCCTACAATGAGCAGTTCTTC
J: TRBJ2-1; size: .; D: .; V: TRBV20-1; CDR3: CKGGGEIEQFF; DNA: TGCAAGGGGGGGGGAGAAATCGAGCAGTTCTTC
J: TRBJ2-3; size: .; D: .; V: TRBV3-1/TRBV3-2; CDR3: CASSPQGNTQYF; DNA: TGTGCCAGCAGCCCTCAGGGAAATACGCAGTATTTT
J: TRBJ2-2; size: .; D: .; V: TRBV7-9; CDR3: CASSLPSTGGELFF; DNA: TGTGCCAGCAGCTTACCCTCGACAGGCGGGGAGCTGTTTTTT
J: TRBJ1-1; size: .; D: TRBD1; V: TRBV20-1; CDR3: CSASNRGTEAFF; DNA: TGCAGTGCTAGTAACAGGGGCACTGAAGCTTTCTTT
J: TRBJ2-7; size: .; D: TRBD1; V: TRBV18; CDR3: CASSLDRSSYEQYF; DNA: TGTGCCAGCTCACTGGACAGGTCCTCCTACGAGCAGTACTTC
J: TRBJ2-2; size: .; D: .; V: TRBV5-4; CDR3: CASSLERGSTGELFF; DNA: TGTGCCAGCAGCTTGGAAAGGGGAAGCACCGGGGAGCTGTTTTTT
J: TRBJ1-4; size: .; D: .; V: TRBV5-1; CDR3: CASSLTGGEKLFF; DNA: TGCGCCAGCAGCTTAACGGGAGGTGAAAAACTGTTTTTT
J: TRBJ1-4; size: .; D: TRBD1; V: TRBV6-4; CDR3: CASSGTTGGAGNEKLFF; DNA: TGTGCCAGCAGTGGCACGACAGGGGGCGCGGGTAATGAAAAACTGTTTTTT
J: TRBJ1-3; size: .; D: .; V: TRBV6-5; CDR3: CASNQGFGNTIYF; DNA: TGTGCCAGCAATCAGGGGTTTGGAAACACCATATATTTT
J: TRBJ2-1; size: .; D: TRBD2; V: TRBV4-2; CDR3: CASSQLLGTSIYNEQFF; DNA: TGTGCCAGCAGCCAACTTCTTGGGACTAGCATCTACAATGAGCAGTTCTTC